A selection of T cell receptor beta chains follows, all from one sample in a study of cytomegalovirus exposure and HLA in healthy donors. Profiled with immunoSEQ multiplex PCR; TCRdb holds only in-frame clones, not every one. The sample includes about 100,000 clones, roughly three fifths seen only once; the top ten take about 4.3%. Material for sequencing was PBMCs. The source is a human donor in good health. The CDR3 runs from the conserved cysteine through the conserved F or W. The order of the fields is V gene, J gene, clone size, D gene, CDR3 DNA, CDR3 protein. The D gene is left open where the match is weak. Only some rows state a clone size, as once, few, many or a class for expanded clones.

v_call: TRBV6-6; j_call: TRBJ2-7; clone_size: .; d_call: .; cdr3_nt: TGTGCCAGCAGCGGCGCACGGGGAGTCTACGAGCAGTACTTC; cdr3_aa: CASSGARGVYEQYF
v_call: TRBV19; j_call: TRBJ2-3; clone_size: .; d_call: TRBD1; cdr3_nt: TGTGCCAGTAGTAAAAACAGGGGGTCTAGCACAGATACGCAGTATTTT; cdr3_aa: CASSKNRGSSTDTQYF
v_call: TRBV5-6; j_call: TRBJ2-5; clone_size: .; d_call: TRBD2; cdr3_nt: TGTGCCAGCCACTCGGGACTAGCGGGAGAGGAGACCCAGTACTTC; cdr3_aa: CASHSGLAGEETQYF
v_call: TRBV30; j_call: TRBJ2-5; clone_size: .; d_call: TRBD2; cdr3_nt: TGTGCCTGGAGTGTACTAGCGGGAGGGCAAGAGACCCAGTACTTC; cdr3_aa: CAWSVLAGGQETQYF
v_call: TRBV29-1; j_call: TRBJ2-7; clone_size: .; d_call: .; cdr3_nt: TGCAGCGTTGCGGGACAAGGCGAAGACGAGCAGTACTTC; cdr3_aa: CSVAGQGEDEQYF
v_call: TRBV4-1; j_call: TRBJ1-1; clone_size: once; d_call: .; cdr3_nt: TGCGCCAGCAGCCAAGACGGGGGTAAGGCTTTCTTT; cdr3_aa: CASSQDGGKAFF
v_call: TRBV6-1; j_call: TRBJ2-1; clone_size: few; d_call: TRBD1; cdr3_nt: TGTGCCAGCAGACAAACCGGACAGGACAATGAGCAGTTCTTC; cdr3_aa: CASRQTGQDNEQFF
v_call: TRBV27; j_call: TRBJ1-6; clone_size: once; d_call: TRBD1; cdr3_nt: TGTGCCAGCAGTCTGACAGGGTTTAATTCACCCCTCCACTTT; cdr3_aa: CASSLTGFNSPLHF
v_call: TRBV5-4; j_call: TRBJ2-2; clone_size: .; d_call: .; cdr3_nt: TGTGCCAGCAGCTTGGAGGGCCGCGGGTACACCGGGGAGCTGTTTTTT; cdr3_aa: CASSLEGRGYTGELFF
v_call: TRBV19; j_call: TRBJ1-4; clone_size: few; d_call: .; cdr3_nt: TGTGCCAGTAGCAACAGCCGGGATCGCACAACTAATGAAAAACTGTTTTTT; cdr3_aa: CASSNSRDRTTNEKLFF
v_call: TRBV5-4; j_call: TRBJ1-1; clone_size: .; d_call: TRBD1; cdr3_nt: TGTGCCAGCAGCCTTGACAGGGCTCAGAGCACTGAAGCTTTCTTT; cdr3_aa: CASSLDRAQSTEAFF
v_call: TRBV28; j_call: TRBJ1-6; clone_size: .; d_call: .; cdr3_nt: TGTGCCAGCAGTTTCGGGGGGAATAATTCACCCCTCCACTTT; cdr3_aa: CASSFGGNNSPLHF
v_call: TRBV11-3; j_call: TRBJ2-5; clone_size: few; d_call: .; cdr3_nt: TGTGCCAGCAGCTCCGGTGCGGGCGCCGGGGAGACCCAGTACTTC; cdr3_aa: CASSSGAGAGETQYF
v_call: TRBV4-1; j_call: TRBJ2-3; clone_size: few; d_call: .; cdr3_nt: TGCGCCAGCAGCTCCCCAGGGCGGGGAGATACGCAGTATTTT; cdr3_aa: CASSSPGRGDTQYF
v_call: TRBV7-9; j_call: TRBJ2-2; clone_size: few; d_call: TRBD2; cdr3_nt: TGTGCCAGCAGCCGGACGGGACTAGCGGCAGACACCGGGGAGCTGTTTTTT; cdr3_aa: CASSRTGLAADTGELFF
v_call: TRBV4-1; j_call: TRBJ1-1; clone_size: once; d_call: .; cdr3_nt: TGCGCCAGCAGCCAACAACAGGCGGACACTGAAGCTTTCTTT; cdr3_aa: CASSQQQADTEAFF
v_call: TRBV5-1; j_call: TRBJ2-5; clone_size: .; d_call: TRBD2; cdr3_nt: TGCGCCAGCAGCTTAAATATAGCGGGTCTGGGGGAGACCCAGTACTTC; cdr3_aa: CASSLNIAGLGETQYF
v_call: TRBV19; j_call: TRBJ2-1; clone_size: .; d_call: .; cdr3_nt: TGTGCCAGTAGTATGGGACTCGATGAGCAGTTCTTC; cdr3_aa: CASSMGLDEQFF
v_call: TRBV7-9; j_call: TRBJ2-5; clone_size: once; d_call: TRBD1; cdr3_nt: TGTGCCAGCAGCTCACCCACGACAGGGCTTCTCCAAGAGACCCAGTACTTC; cdr3_aa: CASSSPTTGLLQETQYF
v_call: TRBV5-4; j_call: TRBJ2-1; clone_size: few; d_call: TRBD1; cdr3_nt: TGTGCCAGCAACGGACAGGGGGAAGGTGAGCAGTTCTTC; cdr3_aa: CASNGQGEGEQFF
v_call: TRBV28; j_call: TRBJ1-4; clone_size: once; d_call: TRBD1; cdr3_nt: TGTGCCAGCAGTGGACACAGGGGGCGGGAAAAACTGTTTTTT; cdr3_aa: CASSGHRGREKLFF
v_call: TRBV7-6; j_call: TRBJ1-3; clone_size: few; d_call: .; cdr3_nt: TGTGCCAGCAGCCCCACAGGGATTGGAGGAAACACCATATATTTT; cdr3_aa: CASSPTGIGGNTIYF
v_call: TRBV2; j_call: TRBJ2-3; clone_size: .; d_call: TRBD2; cdr3_nt: TGTGCCAGCAGCCACAGGACTAGCGGGACCACAGATACGCAGTATTTT; cdr3_aa: CASSHRTSGTTDTQYF
v_call: TRBV13; j_call: TRBJ2-6; clone_size: .; d_call: .; cdr3_nt: TGTGCCAGCAGCTTTACGGGACTTCGAGACTCTGGGGCCAACGTCCTGACTTTC; cdr3_aa: CASSFTGLRDSGANVLTF